The present T cell receptor beta chain was sequenced within a study of T-cell memory formation after mild COVID-19. CDR3 length: 19 amino acids. V lost 3 bases to trimming and J lost 0 bases; unmatched junction nucleotides: 8. From germline, CDR1 is LGHNA and CDR2 YSLEER. Study-wide points: Some responding clones appeared in pre-infection memory, suggesting cross-reactive memory joined. Balance between CD4 and CD8 was seen in clones contracting day 15 to 85, and a CD4+ lean was seen in later expanders. Second-wave clones peaking on day 37 lacked confirmed SARS-CoV-2 specificity.

It was 5'RACE with constant-segment primers that produced the TCR alpha and TCR beta cDNA libraries, which carried sample barcodes and UMIs. TCRdb reprocessed the 5' RACE reads with MiXCR, giving one entry per CDR3 protein. The data show about 170,000 distinct CDR3 sequences, 10% to 15% seen once. This clonotype was recorded at least ten times. Antigen: not known. The sample consisted of PBMCs or a T cell subset sorted from them (not recorded which). This receptor was taken from a man younger than 35 who had mild COVID-19 (a few samples of this study predate the infection). Cell type and time point are not known. The V and J genes are TRBV4-3 and TRBJ2-3, with 14 bases lining up with TRBD2. The CDR3 sequence: CASSHRTGLAGESTDTQYF. CDR3 DNA: TGCGCCAGCAGCCACCGCACGGGACTAGCGGGGGAAAGCACAGATACGCAGTATTTT.